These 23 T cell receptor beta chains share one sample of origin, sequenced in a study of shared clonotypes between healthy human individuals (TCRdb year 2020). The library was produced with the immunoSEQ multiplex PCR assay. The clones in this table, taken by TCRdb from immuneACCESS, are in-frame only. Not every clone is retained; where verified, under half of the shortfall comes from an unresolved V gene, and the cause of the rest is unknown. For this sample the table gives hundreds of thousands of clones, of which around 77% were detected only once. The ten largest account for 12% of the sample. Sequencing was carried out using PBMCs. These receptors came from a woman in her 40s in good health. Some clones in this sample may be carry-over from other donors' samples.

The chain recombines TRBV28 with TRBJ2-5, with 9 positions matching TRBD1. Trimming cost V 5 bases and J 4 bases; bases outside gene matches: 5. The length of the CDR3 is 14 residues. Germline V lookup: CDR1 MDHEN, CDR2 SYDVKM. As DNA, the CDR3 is TGTGCCAGCAGTCGCGACAGGGGGGCAGAGACCCAGTACTTC. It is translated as CASSRDRGAETQYF. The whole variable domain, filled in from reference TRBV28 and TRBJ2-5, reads DVKVTQSSRYLVKRTGEKVFLECVQDMDHENMFWYRQDPGLGLRLIYFSYDVKMKEKGDIPEGYSVSREKKERFSLILESASTNQTSMYLCASSRDRGAETQYFGPGTRLLVL.

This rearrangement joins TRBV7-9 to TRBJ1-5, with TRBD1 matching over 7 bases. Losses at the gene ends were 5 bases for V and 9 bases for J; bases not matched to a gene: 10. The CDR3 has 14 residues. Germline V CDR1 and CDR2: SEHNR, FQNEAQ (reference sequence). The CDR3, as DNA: TGTGCCAGCAGCGTGGGACAGCCGGCGATGCCCCAGCATTTT. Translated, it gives CASSVGQPAMPQHF. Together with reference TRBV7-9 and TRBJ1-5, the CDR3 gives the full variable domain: DTGVSQNPRHKITKRGQNVTFRCDPISEHNRLYWYRQTLGQGPEFLTYFQNEAQLEKSRLLSDRFSAERPKGSFSTLEIQRTEQGDSAMYLCASSVGQPAMPQHFGDGTRLSIL.

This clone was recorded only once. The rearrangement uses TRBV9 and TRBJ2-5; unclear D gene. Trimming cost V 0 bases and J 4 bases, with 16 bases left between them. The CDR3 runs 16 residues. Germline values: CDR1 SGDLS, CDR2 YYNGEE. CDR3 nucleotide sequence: TGTGCCAGCAGCGTAGGGGAAGGCAGGCATGTAGAGACCCAGTACTTC. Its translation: CASSVGEGRHVETQYF.

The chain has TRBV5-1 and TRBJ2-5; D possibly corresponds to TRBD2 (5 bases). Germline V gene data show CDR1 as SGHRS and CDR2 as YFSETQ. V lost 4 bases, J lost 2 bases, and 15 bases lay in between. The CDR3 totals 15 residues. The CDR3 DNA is TGCGCCAGCAGCGTGCTAGCAGCAGCTCAAGAGACCCAGTACTTC. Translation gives CASSVLAAAQETQYF.

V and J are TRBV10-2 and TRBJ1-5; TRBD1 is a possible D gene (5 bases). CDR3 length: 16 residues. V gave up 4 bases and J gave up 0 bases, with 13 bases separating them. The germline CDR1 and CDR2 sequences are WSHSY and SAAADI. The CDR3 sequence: CASSAGGGYSNQPQHF. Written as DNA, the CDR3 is TGCGCCAGCAGTGCCGGTGGGGGGTATAGCAATCAGCCCCAGCATTTT.

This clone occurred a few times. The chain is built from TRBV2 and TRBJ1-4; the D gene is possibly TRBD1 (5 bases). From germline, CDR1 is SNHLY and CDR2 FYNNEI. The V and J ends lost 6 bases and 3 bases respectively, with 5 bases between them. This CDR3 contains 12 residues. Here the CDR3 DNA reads TGTGCCAGCAGCAGGGCTAATGAAAAACTGTTTTTT. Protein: CASSRANEKLFF. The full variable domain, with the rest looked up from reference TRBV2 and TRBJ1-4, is EPEVTQTPSHQVTQMGQEVILRCVPISNHLYFYWYRQILGQKVEFLVSFYNNEISEKSEIFDDQFSVERPDGSNFTLKIRSTKLEDSAMYFCASSRANEKLFFGSGTQLSVL.

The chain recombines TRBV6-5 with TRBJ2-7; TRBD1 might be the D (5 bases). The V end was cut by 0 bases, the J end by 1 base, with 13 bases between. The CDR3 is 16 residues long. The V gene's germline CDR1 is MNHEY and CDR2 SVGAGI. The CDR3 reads CASSYSGARVSYEQYF. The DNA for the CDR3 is TGTGCCAGCAGTTACTCAGGGGCTAGAGTTTCCTACGAGCAGTACTTC.

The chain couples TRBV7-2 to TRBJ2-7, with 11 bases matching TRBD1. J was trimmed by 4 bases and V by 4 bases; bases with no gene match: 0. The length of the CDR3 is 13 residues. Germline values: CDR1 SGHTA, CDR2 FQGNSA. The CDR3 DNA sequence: TGTGCCAGCAGCTGGGACAGGGGGTACGAGCAGTACTTC. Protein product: CASSWDRGYEQYF.

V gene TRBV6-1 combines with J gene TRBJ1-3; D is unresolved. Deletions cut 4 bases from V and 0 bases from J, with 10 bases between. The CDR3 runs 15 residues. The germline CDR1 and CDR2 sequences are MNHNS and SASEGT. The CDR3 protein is CASSGSGSSGNTIYF. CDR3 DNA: TGTGCCAGCAGTGGATCCGGCAGCTCTGGAAACACCATATATTTT.

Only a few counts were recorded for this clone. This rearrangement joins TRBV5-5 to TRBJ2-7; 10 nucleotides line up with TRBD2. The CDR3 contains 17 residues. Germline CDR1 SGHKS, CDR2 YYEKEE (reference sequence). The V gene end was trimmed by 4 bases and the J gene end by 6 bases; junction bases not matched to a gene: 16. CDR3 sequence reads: CASSRVPSGSFYGEQYF. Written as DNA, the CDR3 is TGTGCCAGCAGCCGGGTCCCTAGCGGGAGTTTCTACGGCGAGCAGTACTTC.

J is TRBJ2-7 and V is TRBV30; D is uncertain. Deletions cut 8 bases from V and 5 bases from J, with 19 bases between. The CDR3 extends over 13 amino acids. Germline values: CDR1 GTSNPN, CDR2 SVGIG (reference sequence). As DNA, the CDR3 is TGTGCCACCCCGTCGGGCTTCTGGGACGAGCAGTACTTC. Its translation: CATPSGFWDEQYF.

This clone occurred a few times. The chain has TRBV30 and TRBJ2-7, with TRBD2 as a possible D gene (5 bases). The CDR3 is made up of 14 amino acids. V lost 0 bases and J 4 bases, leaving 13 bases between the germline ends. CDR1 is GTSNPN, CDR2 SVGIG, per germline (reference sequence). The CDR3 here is CAWSVPAARYEQYF. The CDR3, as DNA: TGTGCCTGGAGTGTACCAGCGGCACGTTACGAGCAGTACTTC. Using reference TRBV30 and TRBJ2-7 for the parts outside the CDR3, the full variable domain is SQTIHQWPATLVQPVGSPLSLECTVEGTSNPNLYWYRQAAGRGLQLLFYSVGIGQISSEVPQNLSASRPQDRQFILSSKKLLLSDSGFYLCAWSVPAARYEQYFGPGTRLTVT.

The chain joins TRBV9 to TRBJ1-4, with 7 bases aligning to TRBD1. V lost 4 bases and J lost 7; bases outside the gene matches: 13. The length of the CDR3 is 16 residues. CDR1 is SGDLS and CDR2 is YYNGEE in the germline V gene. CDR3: CASSPPGQAGPEKLFF. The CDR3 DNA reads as TGTGCCAGCAGCCCACCAGGACAGGCTGGGCCTGAAAAACTGTTTTTT.

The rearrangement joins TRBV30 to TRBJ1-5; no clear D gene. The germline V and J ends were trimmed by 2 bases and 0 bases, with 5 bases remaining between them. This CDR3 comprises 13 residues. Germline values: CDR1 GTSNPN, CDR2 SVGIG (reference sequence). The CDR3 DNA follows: TGTGCCTGGAGTATGAGTAGCAATCAGCCCCAGCATTTT. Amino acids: CAWSMSSNQPQHF.

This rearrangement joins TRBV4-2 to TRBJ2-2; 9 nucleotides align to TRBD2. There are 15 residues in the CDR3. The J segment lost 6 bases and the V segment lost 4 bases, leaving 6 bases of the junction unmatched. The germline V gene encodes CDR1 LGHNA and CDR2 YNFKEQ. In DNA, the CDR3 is TGTGCCAGCAGCCGCATAGCGGGAGTGGCCGGGGAGCTGTTTTTT. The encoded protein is CASSRIAGVAGELFF.

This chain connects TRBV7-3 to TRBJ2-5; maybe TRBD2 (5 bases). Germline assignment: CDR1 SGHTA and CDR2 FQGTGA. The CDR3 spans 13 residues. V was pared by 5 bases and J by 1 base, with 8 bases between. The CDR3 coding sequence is TGTGCCAGCAGCCGCGGGCGCCAAGAGACCCAGTACTTC. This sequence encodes CASSRGRQETQYF.

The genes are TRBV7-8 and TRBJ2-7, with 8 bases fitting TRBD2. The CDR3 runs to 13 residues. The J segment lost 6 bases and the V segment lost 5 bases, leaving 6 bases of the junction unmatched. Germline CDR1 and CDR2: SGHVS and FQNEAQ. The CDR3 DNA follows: TGTGCCAGCAGCGTGGGACTAGGAGCCGAGCAGTACTTC. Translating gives CASSVGLGAEQYF. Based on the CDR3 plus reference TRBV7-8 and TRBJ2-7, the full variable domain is GAGVSQSPRYKVAKRGQDVALRCDPISGHVSLFWYQQALGQGPEFLTYFQNEAQLDKSGLPSDRFFAERPEGSVSTLKIQRTQQEDSAVYLCASSVGLGAEQYFGPGTRLTVT.

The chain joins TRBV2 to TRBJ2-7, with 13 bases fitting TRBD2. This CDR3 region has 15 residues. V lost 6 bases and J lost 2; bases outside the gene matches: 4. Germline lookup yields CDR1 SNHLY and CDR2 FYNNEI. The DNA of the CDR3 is TGTGCCAGCAGGAGGGGACTAGCGGGGACCTACGAGCAGTACTTC. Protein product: CASRRGLAGTYEQYF.

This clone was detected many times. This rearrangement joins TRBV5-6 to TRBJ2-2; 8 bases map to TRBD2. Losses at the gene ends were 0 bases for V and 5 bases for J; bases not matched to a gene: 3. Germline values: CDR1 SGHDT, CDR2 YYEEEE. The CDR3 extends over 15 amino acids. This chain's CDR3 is CASSLAGTRTGELFF. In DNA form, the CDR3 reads TGTGCCAGCAGCTTGGCCGGGACTAGGACCGGGGAGCTGTTTTTT.

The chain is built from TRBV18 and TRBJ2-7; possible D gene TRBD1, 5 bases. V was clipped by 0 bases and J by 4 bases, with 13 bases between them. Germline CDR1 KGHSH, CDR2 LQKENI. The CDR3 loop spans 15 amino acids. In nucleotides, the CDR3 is TGTGCCAGCTCACCACCAGGGGCCCAAGGGTACGAGCAGTACTTC. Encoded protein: CASSPPGAQGYEQYF.

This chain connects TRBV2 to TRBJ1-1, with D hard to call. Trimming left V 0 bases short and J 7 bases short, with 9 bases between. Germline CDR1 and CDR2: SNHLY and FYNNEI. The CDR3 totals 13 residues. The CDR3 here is CASSEAPVGEAFF. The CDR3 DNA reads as TGTGCCAGCAGTGAAGCGCCGGTTGGTGAAGCTTTCTTT.

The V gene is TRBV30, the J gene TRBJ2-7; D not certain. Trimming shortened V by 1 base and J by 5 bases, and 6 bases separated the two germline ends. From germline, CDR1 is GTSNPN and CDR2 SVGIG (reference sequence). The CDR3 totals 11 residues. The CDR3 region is CAWSAQNEQYF. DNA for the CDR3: TGTGCCTGGAGTGCCCAAAACGAGCAGTACTTC.

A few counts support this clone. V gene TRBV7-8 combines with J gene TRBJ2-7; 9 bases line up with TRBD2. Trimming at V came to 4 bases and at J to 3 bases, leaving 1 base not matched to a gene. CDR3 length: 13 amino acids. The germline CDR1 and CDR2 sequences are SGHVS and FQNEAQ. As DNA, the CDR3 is TGTGCCAGCAGCTCTAGCGGGATCTACGAGCAGTACTTC. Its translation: CASSSSGIYEQYF.